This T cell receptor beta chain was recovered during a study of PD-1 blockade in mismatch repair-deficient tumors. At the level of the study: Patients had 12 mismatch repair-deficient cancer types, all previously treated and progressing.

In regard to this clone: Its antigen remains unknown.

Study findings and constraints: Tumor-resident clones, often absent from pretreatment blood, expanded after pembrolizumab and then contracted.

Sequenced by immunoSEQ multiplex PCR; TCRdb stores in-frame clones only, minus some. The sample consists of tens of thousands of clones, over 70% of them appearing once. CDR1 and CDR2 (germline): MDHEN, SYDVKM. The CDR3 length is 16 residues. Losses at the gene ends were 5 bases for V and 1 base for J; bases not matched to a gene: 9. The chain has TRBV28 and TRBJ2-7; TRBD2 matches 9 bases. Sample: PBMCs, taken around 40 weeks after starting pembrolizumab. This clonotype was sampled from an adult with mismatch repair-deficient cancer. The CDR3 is CASSPILTSGSYEQYF. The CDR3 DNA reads TGTGCCAGCAGTCCCATCCTGACTAGCGGATCCTACGAGCAGTACTTC.